The entry below gives a single TCR beta chain sequence along with its context. What antigen it recognizes has not been identified. No base quality values were provided; no much bigger clone lies one nucleotide off. The CDR3 holds 15 amino acids from the cysteine to the phenylalanine. Only the CDR3 region is kept as DNA, spanning 45 bases read in frame from base 1. The CDR1 and CDR2 encoded by the germline V gene are SQVTM and ANQGSEA. The sample is drawn from a study of immune evolution from preneoplasia to lung adenocarcinoma (dated by TCRdb to about 2021). Background on the whole study: HLA loss of heterozygosity was found in over 6% of AIS, 15% of MIA and about a third of ADC lesions, and in no AAH lesions. The study used immune gene expression, TCR sequencing and multiplex immunofluorescence to profile the immune contexture of lung adenocarcinoma precursors and invasive adenocarcinoma. Resected precursor lesions (AAH, AIS, MIA) and invasive adenocarcinomas were compared with paired morphologically normal lung tissue. The sample size depended on which specimens were available, not on a prior power calculation. The immune data were combined with whole exome sequencing and methylation data from the same cohort of nodules. A total of under 60 patients with pulmonary nodules who underwent surgical resection were included in the overall cohort. A total of more than 40 patients contributed TCR sequencing data. It was reported in the study that approximately 99 samples were used for TCR sequencing. Class I HLA alleles were inferred from exome data with POLYSOLVER, and allele-specific HLA loss was detected with LOHHLA. Paper-wide results and their limitations: KRAS-mutant nodules showed the highest T cell clonality compared with EGFR-mutant or double wild-type lesions. Normal lung had the highest top T cell clone frequencies, which appeared to decline progressively from AAH through AIS, MIA and invasive adenocarcinoma. Clonality was highest in normal lung, while later-stage lesions appeared to show lower clonality but higher T cell density and diversity. Findings were based on association rather than direct causation; larger cohorts with long-term follow-up and longitudinal biopsies were deemed needed. Because all patients came from Japan and China, whether the findings apply to Western populations was uncertain.

Resection was performed on patients in Japan or China between the mid-2010s and the late 2010s. The histologic diagnosis of each case was independently confirmed on H&E slides by two lung cancer pathologists. Macro-dissection after pathologic assessment enriched premalignant or tumor cells for nucleic acid extraction. The AllPrep DNA/RNA FFPE Kit was used to isolate DNA from FFPE tissue. Using the immunoSEQ hsTCRbeta Kit, TCR beta CDR3 regions were sequenced from DNA. Per the original workflow: The ImmunoSEQ Analyzer was used to analyse the TCR sequencing data. T cell clonality was defined as 1 minus Pielou's evenness, as computed on productive rearrangements. The inverse Simpson index, applied to productive templates, was used to measure T cell diversity. T cell density was defined as TCR beta template counts normalized to usable DNA, with usable DNA estimated by amplifying and sequencing housekeeping genes. Two-sided Kruskal-Wallis tests were used to compare TCR metrics across histologic stages. Held by TCRdb, this immuneACCESS table contains in-frame sequences only and omits some clones. Under half of the omission traces to an unresolved V gene where checked; the cause of the rest is unknown. The D gene and trimming were derived from the DNA, and the V and J assignments and clone size from that table. The table for this sample lists 9,500 or so clones; 78% of them were counted only once. Together, the top ten hold around 5% of the sample.

The sequencing input was FFPE minimally invasive lung adenocarcinoma tissue. The sample's cell subset or site, from its label and the paper: micro-invasive lung adenocarcinoma (MIA). The sequence was obtained from a person aged 70 to 79 with lung adenocarcinoma. The chain was built from TRBV29-1 and TRBJ2-5, with 7 central nucleotides matching TRBD2. The DNA end lines up better with TRBJ2-7; the J call may be wrong. The nucleotide sequence is TGCAGCGTTGAGGCCGGGAGCTCGGGCGGGAGCGAGCAGTACTTC. It specifies CSVEAGSSGGSEQYF.